This T cell receptor beta chain comes out of a study of blood T cell repertoires in COVID-19. On the study more broadly: Samples came from the United States, Italy and Spain, spanning acute and convalescent COVID-19. PBMCs, B-cell-depleted T cells, or T cells were the source of the cDNA or gDNA that made up the material.

Original handling: Reference gene primers were amplified, and this amplification served to estimate nucleated cell counts. The repertoire was sequenced with immunoSEQ multiplex PCR; TCRdb's copy has only in-frame clones and lacks some. The V and J calls and clone size come from that table; D and trimming were worked out from the DNA. The data contain some 180,000 clones, less than 90% of them singletons. This CDR3 has 16 residues. V shed 4 bases, J shed 6 bases, and the junction held 7 bases outside the gene matches. Germline V gives CDR1 MNHEY, CDR2 SMNVEV (reference sequence). Contact with a PCR-confirmed or clinician-diagnosed COVID-19 case occurred within 2 weeks of entry.

Sequencing was performed on PBMCs or T cells enriched from blood (not recorded which). The gene calls are TRBV27 and TRBJ2-2; the match to TRBD2 covers 11 bases. The clonotype comes from a woman aged 30 to 39 who had been exposed to COVID-19. CDR3 sequence reads: CASSSVAGGLPGELFF. CDR3 in DNA: TGTGCCAGCAGTTCCGTAGCGGGGGGGCTGCCCGGGGAGCTGTTTTTT.